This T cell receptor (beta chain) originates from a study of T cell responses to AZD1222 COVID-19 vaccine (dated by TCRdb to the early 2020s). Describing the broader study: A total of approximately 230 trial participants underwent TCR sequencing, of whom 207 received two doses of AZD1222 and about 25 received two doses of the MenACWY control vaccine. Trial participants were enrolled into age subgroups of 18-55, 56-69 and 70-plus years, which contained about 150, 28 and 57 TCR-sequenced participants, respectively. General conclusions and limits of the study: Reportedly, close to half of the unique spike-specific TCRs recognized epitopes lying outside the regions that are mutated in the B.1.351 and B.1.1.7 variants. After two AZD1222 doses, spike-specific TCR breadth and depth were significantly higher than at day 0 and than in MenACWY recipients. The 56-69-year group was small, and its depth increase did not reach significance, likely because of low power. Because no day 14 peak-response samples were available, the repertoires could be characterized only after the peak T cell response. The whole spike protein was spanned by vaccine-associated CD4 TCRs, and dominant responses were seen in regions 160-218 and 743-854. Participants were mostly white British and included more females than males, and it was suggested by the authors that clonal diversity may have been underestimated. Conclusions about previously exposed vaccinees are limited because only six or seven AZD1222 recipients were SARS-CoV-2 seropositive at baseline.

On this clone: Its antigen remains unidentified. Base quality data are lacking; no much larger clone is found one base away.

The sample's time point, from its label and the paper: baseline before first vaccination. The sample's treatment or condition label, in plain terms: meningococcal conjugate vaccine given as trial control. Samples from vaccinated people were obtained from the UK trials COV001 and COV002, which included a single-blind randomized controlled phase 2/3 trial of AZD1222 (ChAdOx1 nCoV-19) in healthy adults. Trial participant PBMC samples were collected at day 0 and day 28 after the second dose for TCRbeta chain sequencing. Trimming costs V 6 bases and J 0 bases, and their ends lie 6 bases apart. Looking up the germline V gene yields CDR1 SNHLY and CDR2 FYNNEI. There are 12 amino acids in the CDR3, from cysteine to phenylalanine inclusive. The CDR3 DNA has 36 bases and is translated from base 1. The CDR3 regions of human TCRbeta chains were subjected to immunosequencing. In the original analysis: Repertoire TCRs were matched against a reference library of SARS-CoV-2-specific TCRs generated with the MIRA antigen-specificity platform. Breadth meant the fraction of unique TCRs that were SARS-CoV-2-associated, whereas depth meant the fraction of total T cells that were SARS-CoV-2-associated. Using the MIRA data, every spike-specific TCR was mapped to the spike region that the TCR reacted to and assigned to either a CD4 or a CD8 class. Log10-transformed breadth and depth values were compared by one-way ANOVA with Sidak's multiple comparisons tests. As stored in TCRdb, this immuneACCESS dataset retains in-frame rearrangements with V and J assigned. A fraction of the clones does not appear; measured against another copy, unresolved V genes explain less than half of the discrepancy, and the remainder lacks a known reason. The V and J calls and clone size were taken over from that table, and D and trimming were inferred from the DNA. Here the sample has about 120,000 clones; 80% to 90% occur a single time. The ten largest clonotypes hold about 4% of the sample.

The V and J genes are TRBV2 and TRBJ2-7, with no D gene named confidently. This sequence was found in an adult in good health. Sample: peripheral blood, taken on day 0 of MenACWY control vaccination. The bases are TGTGCCAGCAGACAGAACTCCTACGAGCAGTACTTC. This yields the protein CASRQNSYEQYF.